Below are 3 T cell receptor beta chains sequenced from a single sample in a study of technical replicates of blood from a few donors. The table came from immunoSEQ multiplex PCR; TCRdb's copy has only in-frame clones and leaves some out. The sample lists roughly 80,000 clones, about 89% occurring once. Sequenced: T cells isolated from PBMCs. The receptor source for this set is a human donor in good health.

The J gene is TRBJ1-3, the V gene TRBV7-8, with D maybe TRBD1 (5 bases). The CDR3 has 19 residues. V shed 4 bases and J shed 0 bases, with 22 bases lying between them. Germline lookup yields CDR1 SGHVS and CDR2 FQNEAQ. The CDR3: CASSSLVWQGPTSGNTIYF. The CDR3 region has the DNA TGTGCCAGCAGCTCACTGGTGTGGCAGGGTCCCACCTCTGGAAACACCATATATTTT.

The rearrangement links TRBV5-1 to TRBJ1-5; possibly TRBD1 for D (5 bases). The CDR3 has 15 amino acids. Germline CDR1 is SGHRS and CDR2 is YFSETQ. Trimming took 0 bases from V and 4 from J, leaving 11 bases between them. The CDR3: CASSLEGARNQPQHF. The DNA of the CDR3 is TGCGCCAGCAGCTTGGAAGGGGCGCGGAATCAGCCCCAGCATTTT.

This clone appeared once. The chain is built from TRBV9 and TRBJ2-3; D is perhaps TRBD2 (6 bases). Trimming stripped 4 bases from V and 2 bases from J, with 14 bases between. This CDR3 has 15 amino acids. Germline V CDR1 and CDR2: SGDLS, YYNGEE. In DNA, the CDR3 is TGTGCCAGCAGCCAATATAGCGGACTCACAGATACGCAGTATTTT. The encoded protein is CASSQYSGLTDTQYF.